Listed here are 19 T cell receptor beta chains from one sample, sequenced in a study of blood T cell repertoires in COVID-19. The protocol was immunoSEQ multiplex PCR, while the TCRdb copy is restricted to in-frame clones and leaves out a portion. The data contain roughly 60,000 clones, 88% of them singletons. The sample consisted of peripheral blood. The source of these receptors is a human donor in a cohort sampled during active COVID-19.

The rearrangement uses TRBV18 and TRBJ2-7; D gene ambiguous. Germline CDR1 reads KGHSH; CDR2 reads LQKENI. This CDR3 is 13 amino acids long. The germline V and J ends were trimmed by 3 bases and 0 bases, with 6 bases remaining between them. This chain's CDR3 is CASSPGYSYEQYF. CDR3 DNA: TGTGCCAGCTCACCCGGGTACTCCTACGAGCAGTACTTC.

The chain couples TRBV11-2 to TRBJ1-3; possibly TRBD1 for D (5 bases). From germline, CDR1 is SGHAT and CDR2 FQNNGV. The CDR3 is made up of 16 amino acids. Trimming removed 7 bases at V and 0 bases at J, with 16 bases between. The CDR3 nucleotides read TGTGCCAGCACCCAGGGCAGGACCATCTCTGGAAACACCATATATTTT. This encodes CASTQGRTISGNTIYF.

The chain has TRBV12-5 and TRBJ2-5; the match to TRBD1 covers 9 bases. Trimming cost V 5 bases and J 5 bases; bases outside gene matches: 12. Per the germline V gene, CDR1 is LGHNT and CDR2 is FRNRAP. The length of the CDR3 is 16 residues. In DNA, the CDR3 is TGTGCTAGTGGTCCCCGGGACAGGGCGTTTGGGGAGACCCAGTACTTC. Protein: CASGPRDRAFGETQYF. The full variable domain, completed using reference TRBV12-5 and TRBJ2-5, is DARVTQTPRHKVTEMGQEVTMRCQPILGHNTVFWYRQTMMQGLELLAYFRNRAPLDDSGMPKDRFSAEMPDATLATLKIQPSEPRDSAVYFCASGPRDRAFGETQYFGPGTRLLVL.

This CDR3 is CASSQFQKNTEAFF. The CDR3 coding sequence is TGTGCCAGCAGCCAGTTTCAAAAGAACACTGAAGCTTTCTTT. This chain links TRBV5-5 with TRBJ1-1; no reliable D call. Germline assignment: CDR1 SGHKS and CDR2 YYEKEE (reference sequence). Trimming removed 4 bases from V and 1 base from J, with 11 bases in between. This CDR3 comprises 14 residues.

CDR3 DNA sequence: TGCGCCAGCAGCCAAGATTTGTCGGGGTATAATTCACCCCTCCACTTT. Translation: CASSQDLSGYNSPLHF. The rearrangement joins TRBV4-3 to TRBJ1-6; D is uncertain. CDR3 length: 16 residues. Germline V gene lookup returns CDR1 LGHNA and CDR2 YSLEER. V dropped 0 bases and J dropped 4 bases, with 10 bases sitting between them.

The V gene is TRBV11-2, the J gene TRBJ2-1, with 7 bases fitting TRBD1. Germline values: CDR1 SGHAT, CDR2 FQNNGV. With 5 bases clipped from V and 9 bases from J, the junction kept 19 bases outside the gene matches. The CDR3 has 17 amino acids. Here the CDR3 DNA reads TGTGCCAGCAGCCCTAGTTTACCGACAGGGACCTTCCGTGAGCAGTTCTTC. Amino acids: CASSPSLPTGTFREQFF.

Worth noting for this clone: Germline is not matched at one junction end, which may reflect a read error. The J gene is TRBJ1-5, the V gene TRBV19; D uncertain. This CDR3 is built from 13 residues. In germline, CDR1 is LNHDA, CDR2 SQIVND (reference sequence). CDR3 amino acids: CASKDRGNRPQHF. The CDR3, as DNA: TGTGCCAGTAAAGATCGGGGTAATCGGCCCCAGCATTTT.

The V and J genes are TRBV30 and TRBJ2-6; 11 bases match TRBD1. The CDR3 totals 17 residues. Trimming at V came to 8 bases and at J to 3 bases, leaving 12 bases not matched to a gene. Germline CDR1 and CDR2: GTSNPN and SVGIG (reference sequence). CDR3: CAHPRDRGFGGANVLTF. The CDR3 DNA sequence: TGTGCCCACCCCCGGGACAGGGGGTTTGGTGGGGCCAACGTCCTGACTTTC.

V gene TRBV6-4 combines with J gene TRBJ2-1, with TRBD2 identical over 12 bases. Trimming at V came to 8 bases and at J to 8 bases, leaving 7 bases not matched to a gene. Germline V gene sequence: CDR1 MRHNA, CDR2 SNTAGT. There are 14 residues in the CDR3. CDR3 nucleotide sequence: TGTGCCAGCGCCCTAGCGGGAGGGGGGGATGAGCAGTTCTTC. Its protein is CASALAGGGDEQFF.

The chain combines TRBV28 with TRBJ1-6; 8 positions agree with TRBD1. This CDR3 region has 16 residues. Per germline, CDR1 MDHEN and CDR2 SYDVKM. Trimming took 6 bases from V and 8 from J; bases not matched to a gene: 12. CDR3 sequence reads: CASRLPRGLVDSPLHF. The CDR3 DNA is TGTGCCAGCAGATTACCCAGGGGGCTAGTAGATTCACCCCTCCACTTT.

The chain joins TRBV7-2 to TRBJ2-2; D gene ambiguous. The CDR3 has 13 residues. V lost 2 bases and J lost 4, with 5 bases in between. From germline, CDR1 is SGHTA and CDR2 FQGNSA. The CDR3 coding sequence is TGTGCCAGCAGCTTACGGTTCACCGGGGAGCTGTTTTTT. Amino acids: CASSLRFTGELFF. Variable domain in full (rest from reference TRBV7-2 and TRBJ2-2): GAGVSQSPSNKVTEKGKDVELRCDPISGHTALYWYRQSLGQGLEFLIYFQGNSAPDKSGLPSDRFSAERTGGSVSTLTIQRTQQEDSAVYLCASSLRFTGELFFGEGSRLTVL.

The chain employs TRBV30 and TRBJ1-2, with 7 bases fitting TRBD1. Germline values: CDR1 GTSNPN, CDR2 SVGIG (reference sequence). Germline trimming cut 5 bases from V and 7 bases from J; bases unmatched to any gene: 10. There are 13 residues in the CDR3. The CDR3: CAWGRGQGGGYTF. The CDR3 DNA follows: TGTGCCTGGGGGAGGGGGCAAGGCGGTGGCTACACCTTC.

This chain joins TRBV4-2 and TRBJ1-2; 7 positions agree with TRBD1. Germline V CDR1 and CDR2: LGHNA, YNFKEQ. The V segment lost 4 bases and the J segment 3 bases; nucleotides outside the gene matches: 11. The CDR3 is 16 amino acids. CDR3 coding DNA: TGTGCCAGCAGCCGAGGGGGCGCCGGAGAGGACTATGGCTACACCTTC. Residues: CASSRGGAGEDYGYTF.

This clone was detected only a few times. The chain couples TRBV16 to TRBJ2-1; tentative D call: TRBD1 (7 bases). Germline CDR1 and CDR2: KGHSY and FQNENV. V lost 1 base, J lost 4 bases, and 14 bases lay in between. The CDR3 runs 16 residues. The CDR3 region has the DNA TGTGCCAGCAGCCAATTCGCAGGGGGAGGATACAATGAGCAGTTCTTC. Translation: CASSQFAGGGYNEQFF.

The chain couples TRBV18 to TRBJ1-1; D is ambiguous. Trimming removed 3 bases from V and 1 base from J, with 9 bases in between. The germline gives CDR1 KGHSH, CDR2 LQKENI. The CDR3 loop spans 14 amino acids. The CDR3 DNA reads as TGTGCCAGCTCACCGATTCCGAGGAACACTGAAGCTTTCTTT. Its protein is CASSPIPRNTEAFF.

The chain recombines TRBV3-1 (or the pseudogene TRBV3-2) with TRBJ2-5; TRBD1 is a possible D gene (8 bases). V dropped 4 bases and J dropped 1 base, with 13 bases sitting between them. In germline, CDR1 is LGHDT, CDR2 YNNKEL (reference sequence). This CDR3 is built from 15 residues. The CDR3 protein is CASSLQGGRQETQYF. CDR3 in DNA: TGTGCCAGCAGCCTACAGGGGGGGCGCCAAGAGACCCAGTACTTC.

The chain employs TRBV7-3 and TRBJ1-6, with TRBD1 identical over 7 bases. V was clipped by 4 bases and J by 9 bases; unmatched bases: 6. Germline V gene lookup returns CDR1 SGHTA and CDR2 FQGTGA. The CDR3 totals 14 residues. The CDR3 bases are TGTGCCAGCAGCTCTGGGACAGATACTTCACCCCTCCACTTT. Translation: CASSSGTDTSPLHF.

CDR3 sequence: CASSLGQGGDVAKNIQYF. The DNA for the CDR3 is TGTGCCAGCAGCTTGGGGCAGGGAGGGGATGTAGCCAAAAACATTCAGTACTTC. The rearrangement links TRBV5-6 to TRBJ2-4, with 7 bases that match TRBD2. The CDR3 is 18 residues long. The germline V gene encodes CDR1 SGHDT and CDR2 YYEEEE. With 0 bases clipped from V and 0 bases from J, the junction kept 9 bases outside the gene matches.

The chain is built from TRBV3-1 (or the pseudogene TRBV3-2) and TRBJ2-3, with a tentative D call TRBD2 (6 bases). This CDR3 has 15 amino acids. The V gene lost 1 base and the J gene lost 5 bases, with 13 bases spanning the gap. Germline values: CDR1 LGHDT, CDR2 YNNKEL (reference sequence). The DNA for the CDR3 is TGTGCCAGCAGCCAAGGTCCGGGAGCTGGAGATACGCAGTATTTT. Encoded protein: CASSQGPGAGDTQYF.